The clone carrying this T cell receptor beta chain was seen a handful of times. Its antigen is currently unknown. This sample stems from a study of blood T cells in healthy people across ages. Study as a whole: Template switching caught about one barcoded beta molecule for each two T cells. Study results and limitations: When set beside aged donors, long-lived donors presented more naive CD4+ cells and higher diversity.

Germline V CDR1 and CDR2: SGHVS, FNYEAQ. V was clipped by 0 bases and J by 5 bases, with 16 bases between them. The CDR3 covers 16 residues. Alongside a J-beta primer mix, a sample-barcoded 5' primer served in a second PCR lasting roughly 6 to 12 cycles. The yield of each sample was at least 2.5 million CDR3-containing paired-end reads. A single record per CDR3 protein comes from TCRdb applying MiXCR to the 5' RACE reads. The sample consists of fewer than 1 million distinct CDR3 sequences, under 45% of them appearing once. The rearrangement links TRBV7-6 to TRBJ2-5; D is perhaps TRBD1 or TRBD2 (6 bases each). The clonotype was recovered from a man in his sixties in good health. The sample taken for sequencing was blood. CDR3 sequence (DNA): TGTGCCAGCAGCTTAGCCAACCCGGGGGCGGGGGAGACCCAGTACTTC. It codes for CASSLANPGAGETQYF.